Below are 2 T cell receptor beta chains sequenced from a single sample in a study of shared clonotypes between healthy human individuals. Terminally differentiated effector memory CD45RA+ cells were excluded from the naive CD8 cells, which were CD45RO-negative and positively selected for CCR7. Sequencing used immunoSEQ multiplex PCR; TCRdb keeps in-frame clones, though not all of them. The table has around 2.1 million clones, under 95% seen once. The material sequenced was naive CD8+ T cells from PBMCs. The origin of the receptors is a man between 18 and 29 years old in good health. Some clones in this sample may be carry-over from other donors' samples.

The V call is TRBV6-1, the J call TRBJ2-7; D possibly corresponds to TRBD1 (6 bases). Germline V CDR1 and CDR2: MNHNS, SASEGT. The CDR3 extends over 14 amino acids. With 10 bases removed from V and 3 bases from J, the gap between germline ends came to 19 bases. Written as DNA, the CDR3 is TGTGCCACCTCAACAGGGACCCTGAGCTACGAGCAGTACTTC. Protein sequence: CATSTGTLSYEQYF.

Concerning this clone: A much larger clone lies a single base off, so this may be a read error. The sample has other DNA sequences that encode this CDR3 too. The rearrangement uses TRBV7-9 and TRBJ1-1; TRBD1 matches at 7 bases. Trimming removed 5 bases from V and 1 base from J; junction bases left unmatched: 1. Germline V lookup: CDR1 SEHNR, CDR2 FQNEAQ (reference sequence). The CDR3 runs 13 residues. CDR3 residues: CASSPGGNTEAFF. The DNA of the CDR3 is TGTGCCAGCAGCCCAGGGGGGAACACTGAAGCTTTCTTT. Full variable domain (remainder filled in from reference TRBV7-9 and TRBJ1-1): DTGVSQNPRHKITKRGQNVTFRCDPISEHNRLYWYRQTLGQGPEFLTYFQNEAQLEKSRLLSDRFSAERPKGSFSTLEIQRTEQGDSAMYLCASSPGGNTEAFFGQGTRLTVV.